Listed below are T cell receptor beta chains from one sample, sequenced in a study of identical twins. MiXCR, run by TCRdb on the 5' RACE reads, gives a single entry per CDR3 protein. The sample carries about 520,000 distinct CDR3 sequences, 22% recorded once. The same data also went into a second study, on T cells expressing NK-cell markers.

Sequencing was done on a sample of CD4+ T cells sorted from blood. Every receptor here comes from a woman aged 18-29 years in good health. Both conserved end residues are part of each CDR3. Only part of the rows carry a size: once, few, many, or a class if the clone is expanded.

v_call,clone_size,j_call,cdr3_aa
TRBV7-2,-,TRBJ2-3,CASSLDRENTQYF
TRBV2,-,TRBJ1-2,CASTFRLTEARGSGGYTF
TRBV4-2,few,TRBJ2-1,CASSQGREKAGNEQFF
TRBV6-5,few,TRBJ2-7,CASSYGYPGDEQYF
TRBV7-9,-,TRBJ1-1,CASSSSDLTLNTEAFF
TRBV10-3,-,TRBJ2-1,CAISGLAGGRESYNEQFF
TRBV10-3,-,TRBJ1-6,CAFSTHLQGKHPNSPLHF
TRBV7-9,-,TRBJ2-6,CASNLISSGANVLTF
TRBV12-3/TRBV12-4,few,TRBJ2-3,CASSFRGTTDTQYF
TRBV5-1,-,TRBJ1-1,CASSSAGHLYTEAFF
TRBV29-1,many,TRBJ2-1,CSVERSYNEQFF
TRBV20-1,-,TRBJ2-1,CSASGEQFF
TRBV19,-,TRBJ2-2,CASTGGRANTGELFF
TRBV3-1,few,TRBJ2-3,CASSQQYGTDTQYF
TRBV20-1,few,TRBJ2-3,CSARDRQGTDTQYF
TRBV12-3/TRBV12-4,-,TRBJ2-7,CASSSRGRLWSEQYF
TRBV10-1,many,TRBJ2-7,CASRELWEQYF
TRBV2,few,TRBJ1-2,CASALSGENGYTF
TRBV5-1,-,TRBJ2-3,CASSETGDTQYF
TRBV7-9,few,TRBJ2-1,CASSKTPRREQFF
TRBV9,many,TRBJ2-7,CASSVGETGGYEQYF
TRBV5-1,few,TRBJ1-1,CASSLVEGLTEAFF
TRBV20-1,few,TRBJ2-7,CSADIAGESSYEQYF
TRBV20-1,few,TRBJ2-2,CSARDFQGHATGELFF
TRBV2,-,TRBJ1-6,CASGKRQLVDNSPLHF
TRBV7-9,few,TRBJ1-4,CASSLQGIGEKLFF
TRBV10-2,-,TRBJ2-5,CASSWDSAGETQYF
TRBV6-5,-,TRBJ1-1,CASSYSAGRTEAFF
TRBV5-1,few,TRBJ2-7,CASSLGGYVDEQYF
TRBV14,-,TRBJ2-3,CASSPRPAGDTQYF
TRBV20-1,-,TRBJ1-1,CSAWGGQDRLEAFF
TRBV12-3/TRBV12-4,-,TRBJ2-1,CASSLGLAGGINEQFF
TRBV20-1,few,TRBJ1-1,CSARVSRVTTEAFF
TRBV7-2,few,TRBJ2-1,CASSFLAGVALNEQFF
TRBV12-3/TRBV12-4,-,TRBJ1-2,CASSPSTGHEPYGYTF
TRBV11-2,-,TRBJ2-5,CASSPSNWETQYF
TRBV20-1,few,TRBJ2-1,CSAPPTRFVNNEQFF
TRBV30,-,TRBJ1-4,CAWSVRHWEKLFF
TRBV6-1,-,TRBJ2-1,CASIRDRVGNEQFF
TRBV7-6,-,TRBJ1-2,CASSVRQGAEHTF
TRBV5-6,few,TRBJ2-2,CASRKVRTGELFF
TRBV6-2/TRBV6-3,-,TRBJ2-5,CASNRGGQETQYF
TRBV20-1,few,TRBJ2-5,CSARNGLSTRGTQYF
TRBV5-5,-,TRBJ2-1,CASSFLGLAGGPQFF
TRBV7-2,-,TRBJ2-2,CASSRPGNTGELFF
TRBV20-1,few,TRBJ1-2,CSALDRLNYGYTF
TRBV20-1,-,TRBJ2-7,CSARGSGYLPYEQYF
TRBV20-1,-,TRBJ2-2,CSADINGGGELFF